The 11 T cell receptor beta chains reported below all come from one sample, sequenced in a study of OX40 agonist ivuxolimab in advanced cancers. Sequenced by immunoSEQ multiplex PCR; TCRdb stores in-frame clones only, minus some. Of more than 50,000 clones detected, more than 85% appear once; the ten largest clones hold 10% to 15%. Material: CD4+ or CD8+ T cells sorted from blood, obtained in a trial of the OX40 agonist ivuxolimab. Receptors were obtained from an adult with an advanced solid tumor such as melanoma, head and neck, liver or kidney cancer.

This chain joins TRBV7-9 and TRBJ1-3, with no clear D. Germline V gene sequence: CDR1 SEHNR, CDR2 FQNEAQ (reference sequence). The CDR3 loop spans 12 amino acids. Trimming cost V 3 bases and J 4 bases, with 4 bases left between them. In DNA, the CDR3 is TGTGCCAGCAGCTTCGGCGGAAACACCATATATTTT. Translated, it gives CASSFGGNTIYF.

The V and J genes are TRBV5-1 and TRBJ1-3; D might be TRBD1 (6 bases). Germline lookup yields CDR1 SGHRS and CDR2 YFSETQ. V was shortened by 5 bases and J by 0 bases, with 9 bases between the two germline ends. The CDR3 runs to 14 residues. This CDR3 is CASRAGDSGNTIYF. The CDR3 DNA sequence: TGCGCCAGCAGAGCAGGGGACTCTGGAAACACCATATATTTT.

The chain has TRBV5-1 and TRBJ2-7; 10 bases fit TRBD2. Germline assignment: CDR1 SGHRS and CDR2 YFSETQ. The CDR3 is 15 amino acids. With V trimmed by 2 bases and J by 7 bases, 9 bases remained unmatched. The CDR3: CASSFSRAGGGEQYF. The CDR3 nucleotides are TGCGCCAGCAGCTTTTCGAGAGCGGGAGGGGGAGAGCAGTACTTC.

The genes are TRBV6-1 and TRBJ1-2; D possibly corresponds to TRBD1 (6 bases). Trimming took off 5 bases at V and 4 bases at J, with 14 bases between the two ends. CDR1 is MNHNS, CDR2 SASEGT, per germline. The CDR3 is 14 amino acids. CDR3 region: CASSTGRGSYGYTF. The DNA of the CDR3 is TGTGCCAGCAGTACAGGGAGGGGGTCCTATGGCTACACCTTC.

Concerning this clone: At one end the junction does not follow the germline gene, possibly because of a read error. Other DNA sequences from this sample encode an identical CDR3 as well. The chain has TRBV28 and TRBJ2-5; no clear D. This CDR3 is 15 amino acids long. Germline V gives CDR1 MDHEN, CDR2 SYDVKM. CDR3 in amino acids: CASSLWLLVGETQYF. DNA of the CDR3: TGTGCCAGCAGTCTATGGCTGCTCGTTGGGGAGACCCAGTACTTC.

The rearrangement links TRBV7-6 to TRBJ2-5, with D perhaps TRBD1 or TRBD2 (5 bases each). The CDR3 consists of 14 residues. CDR1 and CDR2 from the germline V gene are SGHVS and FNYEAQ. V was shortened by 3 bases and J by 4 bases, with 12 bases between the two germline ends. This CDR3 reads CASSLTRGGETQYF. The CDR3 DNA reads as TGTGCCAGCAGCTTGACTCGTGGGGGAGAGACCCAGTACTTC.

V is TRBV2 and J is TRBJ2-7; 7 nucleotides align to TRBD2. The CDR3 sequence is 17 residues long. CDR1 and CDR2 (germline): SNHLY, FYNNEI. Losses at the gene ends were 3 bases for V and 2 bases for J; bases not matched to a gene: 13. The CDR3 sequence is CASSEGPRTRDTYEQYF. CDR3 sequence (DNA): TGTGCCAGCAGTGAGGGGCCGAGGACTAGGGATACCTACGAGCAGTACTTC. Combining the CDR3 with reference TRBV2 and TRBJ2-7 gives the whole variable domain EPEVTQTPSHQVTQMGQEVILRCVPISNHLYFYWYRQILGQKVEFLVSFYNNEISEKSEIFDDQFSVERPDGSNFTLKIRSTKLEDSAMYFCASSEGPRTRDTYEQYFGPGTRLTVT.

The chain has TRBV5-4 and TRBJ1-2; D call uncertain. The V gene's germline CDR1 is SGHNT and CDR2 YYREEE (reference sequence). V shed 5 bases and J shed 8 bases, with 13 bases lying between them. The CDR3 consists of 12 residues. The CDR3 coding sequence is TGTGCCAGCAGTGATTTGACGGCCGGCTACACCTTC. Translated, it gives CASSDLTAGYTF. Looking up the rest from reference TRBV5-4 and TRBJ1-2 gives the full variable domain: ETGVTQSPTHLIKTRGQQVTLRCSSQSGHNTVSWYQQALGQGPQFIFQYYREEENGRGNFPPRFSGLQFPNYSSELNVNALELDDSALYLCASSDLTAGYTFGSGTRLTVV.

The chain uses TRBV13 and TRBJ1-2; 9 bases agree with TRBD1. V shed 5 bases, J shed 8 bases, and the junction held 15 bases outside the gene matches. CDR3 length: 16 residues. Germline values: CDR1 PRHDT, CDR2 FYEKMQ (reference sequence). Here the CDR3 reads CASSVRDRELVWGYTF. CDR3 nucleotides: TGTGCCAGCAGCGTCCGGGACAGGGAGCTCGTTTGGGGCTACACCTTC.

This clone was counted between two and nine times. The rearrangement joins TRBV28 to TRBJ1-5; a possible D gene is TRBD1 (5 bases). The CDR3 sequence is 15 residues long. From germline, CDR1 is MDHEN and CDR2 SYDVKM. Trimming shortened V by 6 bases and J by 0 bases, and 12 bases separated the two germline ends. The CDR3, as DNA: TGTGCCAGCAGACTAAAGGGGTATAGCAATCAGCCCCAGCATTTT. It specifies CASRLKGYSNQPQHF.

J is TRBJ2-7 and V is TRBV6-6; D may be TRBD2 (7 bases). Trimming took 5 bases from V and 2 from J, leaving 16 bases between them. The CDR3 totals 15 residues. The germline V gene has CDR1 MNHNY and CDR2 SVGAGI (reference sequence). CDR3 DNA sequence: TGTGCCAGCAGTCGGGCCGGCGGGGGCGCCTACGAGCAGTACTTC. This sequence encodes CASSRAGGGAYEQYF.